A selection of T cell receptor beta chains follows, all from one sample in a study of cytomegalovirus exposure and HLA in healthy donors. Profiled with immunoSEQ multiplex PCR; TCRdb holds only in-frame clones, not every one. This repertoire comprises approximately 45,000 clones; its ten largest clones make up about a sixth. The sample consisted of PBMCs. The receptors were gathered from a male donor in good health and CMV-seronegative. The CDR3 runs from the conserved cysteine through the conserved F or W. The order of the fields is V gene, J gene, D gene, CDR3 length, CDR3 protein, CDR3 DNA. D genes are given only for firm matches.

V gene: TRBV6-5
J gene: TRBJ2-7
D gene: TRBD1
CDR3 length: 13
CDR3 protein: CASSRDRVDEQYF
CDR3 DNA: TGTGCCAGCAGCCGGGACAGGGTCGACGAGCAGTACTTC

V gene: TRBV30
J gene: TRBJ1-1
D gene: .
CDR3 length: 13
CDR3 protein: CAWSSNINTEAFF
CDR3 DNA: TGTGCCTGGAGTTCGAACATCAACACTGAAGCTTTCTTT

V gene: TRBV21-1
J gene: TRBJ1-2
D gene: .
CDR3 length: 14
CDR3 protein: CASSKKTGIYGYTF
CDR3 DNA: TGTGCCAGCAGCAAAAAGACAGGGATCTATGGCTACACCTTC

V gene: TRBV7-9
J gene: TRBJ1-1
D gene: .
CDR3 length: 15
CDR3 protein: CASSPPVSAGTEAFF
CDR3 DNA: TGTGCCAGCAGCCCCCCCGTGTCCGCGGGCACTGAAGCTTTCTTT

V gene: TRBV9
J gene: TRBJ2-7
D gene: .
CDR3 length: 14
CDR3 protein: CASSVAAESYEQYF
CDR3 DNA: TGTGCCAGCAGCGTAGCTGCTGAGTCCTACGAGCAGTACTTC

V gene: TRBV7-9
J gene: TRBJ1-5
D gene: TRBD1
CDR3 length: 15
CDR3 protein: CASSLSRTGPQPQHF
CDR3 DNA: TGTGCCAGCAGCTTATCCAGGACAGGGCCCCAGCCCCAGCATTTT

V gene: TRBV2
J gene: TRBJ1-1
D gene: .
CDR3 length: 14
CDR3 protein: CASNRVGQNTEAFF
CDR3 DNA: TGTGCCAGCAACAGGGTAGGCCAGAACACTGAAGCTTTCTTT

V gene: TRBV7-2
J gene: TRBJ1-2
D gene: .
CDR3 length: 17
CDR3 protein: CASSHNPHSRGNYGYTF
CDR3 DNA: TGTGCCAGCAGCCACAACCCTCATAGCCGGGGGAACTATGGCTACACCTTC

V gene: TRBV5-1
J gene: TRBJ1-1
D gene: .
CDR3 length: 14
CDR3 protein: CASSLGGVNTEAFF
CDR3 DNA: TGCGCCAGCAGCTTGGGGGGGGTGAACACTGAAGCTTTCTTT

V gene: TRBV6-6
J gene: TRBJ2-3
D gene: .
CDR3 length: 15
CDR3 protein: CASSYLDLPADTQYF
CDR3 DNA: TGTGCCAGCAGTTACCTGGACTTACCGGCAGATACGCAGTATTTT

V gene: TRBV6-1
J gene: TRBJ1-5
D gene: .
CDR3 length: 14
CDR3 protein: CASSGRTVNQPQHF
CDR3 DNA: TGTGCCAGCAGTGGCCGGACAGTGAATCAGCCCCAGCATTTT

V gene: TRBV4-3
J gene: TRBJ1-1
D gene: TRBD1
CDR3 length: 13
CDR3 protein: CASSLQGGPEAFF
CDR3 DNA: TGCGCCAGCAGCCTACAGGGGGGACCTGAAGCTTTCTTT

V gene: TRBV15
J gene: TRBJ1-2
D gene: .
CDR3 length: 16
CDR3 protein: CATSRGKGGGSYGYTF
CDR3 DNA: TGTGCCACCAGCAGAGGAAAAGGGGGGGGGTCTTATGGCTACACCTTC

V gene: TRBV11-3
J gene: TRBJ1-1
D gene: TRBD1
CDR3 length: 13
CDR3 protein: CASSGGDRDKAFF
CDR3 DNA: TGTGCCAGCAGCGGGGGGGACAGGGATAAGGCTTTCTTT

V gene: TRBV29-1
J gene: TRBJ1-5
D gene: .
CDR3 length: 12
CDR3 protein: CSAGASNQPQHF
CDR3 DNA: TGCAGCGCAGGGGCTAGCAATCAGCCCCAGCATTTT

V gene: TRBV7-9
J gene: TRBJ2-3
D gene: TRBD2
CDR3 length: 18
CDR3 protein: CASSLGSGGRLFTDTQYF
CDR3 DNA: TGTGCCAGCAGCTTAGGTAGCGGGGGCCGCCTGTTCACAGATACGCAGTATTTT

V gene: TRBV5-1
J gene: TRBJ2-1
D gene: TRBD1
CDR3 length: 18
CDR3 protein: CASSFSKTRGHPYNEQFF
CDR3 DNA: TGCGCCAGCAGCTTTTCTAAAACCAGGGGGCACCCCTACAATGAGCAGTTCTTC

V gene: TRBV7-2
J gene: TRBJ1-5
D gene: TRBD1
CDR3 length: 15
CDR3 protein: CASSPQGVGNQPQHF
CDR3 DNA: TGTGCCAGCAGCCCCCAGGGGGTAGGCAATCAGCCCCAGCATTTT

V gene: TRBV5-1
J gene: TRBJ2-5
D gene: .
CDR3 length: 13
CDR3 protein: CASSQMRQETQYF
CDR3 DNA: TGCGCCAGCAGCCAAATGCGCCAAGAGACCCAGTACTTC

V gene: TRBV7-7
J gene: TRBJ1-3
D gene: TRBD1
CDR3 length: 15
CDR3 protein: CASSLDRAAGNTIYF
CDR3 DNA: TGTGCTAGCAGCTTAGACAGGGCGGCTGGAAACACCATATATTTT

V gene: TRBV29-1
J gene: TRBJ2-7
D gene: TRBD1
CDR3 length: 12
CDR3 protein: CSARTGTYEQYF
CDR3 DNA: TGCAGCGCACGGACAGGTACTTACGAGCAGTACTTC

V gene: TRBV19
J gene: TRBJ2-7
D gene: .
CDR3 length: 13
CDR3 protein: CASSTQGTYEQYF
CDR3 DNA: TGTGCCAGTAGTACCCAGGGGACCTACGAGCAGTACTTC

V gene: TRBV11-3
J gene: TRBJ2-1
D gene: .
CDR3 length: 12
CDR3 protein: CASSPGSYEQFF
CDR3 DNA: TGTGCCAGCAGCCCAGGCAGCTATGAGCAGTTCTTC

V gene: TRBV6-6
J gene: TRBJ1-1
D gene: TRBD1
CDR3 length: 13
CDR3 protein: CASSDRGVTEAFF
CDR3 DNA: TGTGCCAGCAGCGACAGGGGAGTAACTGAAGCTTTCTTT

V gene: TRBV2
J gene: TRBJ2-5
D gene: TRBD2
CDR3 length: 16
CDR3 protein: CASSPGLATLMETQYF
CDR3 DNA: TGTGCCAGCAGTCCGGGACTAGCAACCCTAATGGAGACCCAGTACTTC

V gene: TRBV2
J gene: TRBJ1-1
D gene: .
CDR3 length: 15
CDR3 protein: CASSPDGVMNTEAFF
CDR3 DNA: TGTGCCAGCAGCCCAGACGGGGTCATGAACACTGAAGCTTTCTTT

V gene: TRBV30
J gene: TRBJ1-1
D gene: .
CDR3 length: 14
CDR3 protein: CAWSIWGTRNEAFF
CDR3 DNA: TGTGCCTGGAGCATCTGGGGGACACGGAATGAAGCTTTCTTT

V gene: TRBV19
J gene: TRBJ1-1
D gene: .
CDR3 length: 14
CDR3 protein: CASSMNNLNTEAFF
CDR3 DNA: TGTGCCAGTAGTATGAACAATTTGAACACTGAAGCTTTCTTT

V gene: TRBV5-1
J gene: TRBJ1-2
D gene: .
CDR3 length: 14
CDR3 protein: CASSPRDRNYGYTF
CDR3 DNA: TGCGCCAGCAGCCCGAGAGACAGGAACTATGGCTACACCTTC

V gene: TRBV10-1
J gene: TRBJ1-2
D gene: .
CDR3 length: 14
CDR3 protein: CASSAGKTNYGYTF
CDR3 DNA: TGCGCCAGCAGTGCCGGGAAGACTAACTATGGCTACACCTTC

V gene: TRBV4-2
J gene: TRBJ1-6
D gene: .
CDR3 length: 16
CDR3 protein: CASSQDPRISNSPLHF
CDR3 DNA: TGTGCCAGCAGCCAAGATCCGCGAATTTCTAATTCACCCCTCCACTTT

V gene: TRBV6-6
J gene: TRBJ1-1
D gene: .
CDR3 length: 11
CDR3 protein: CASRGGAEAFF
CDR3 DNA: TGTGCCAGCAGAGGGGGGGCTGAAGCTTTCTTT

V gene: TRBV6-1
J gene: TRBJ2-3
D gene: .
CDR3 length: 15
CDR3 protein: CASSEGPVPTDTQYF
CDR3 DNA: TGTGCCAGCAGTGAGGGCCCTGTACCCACAGATACGCAGTATTTT